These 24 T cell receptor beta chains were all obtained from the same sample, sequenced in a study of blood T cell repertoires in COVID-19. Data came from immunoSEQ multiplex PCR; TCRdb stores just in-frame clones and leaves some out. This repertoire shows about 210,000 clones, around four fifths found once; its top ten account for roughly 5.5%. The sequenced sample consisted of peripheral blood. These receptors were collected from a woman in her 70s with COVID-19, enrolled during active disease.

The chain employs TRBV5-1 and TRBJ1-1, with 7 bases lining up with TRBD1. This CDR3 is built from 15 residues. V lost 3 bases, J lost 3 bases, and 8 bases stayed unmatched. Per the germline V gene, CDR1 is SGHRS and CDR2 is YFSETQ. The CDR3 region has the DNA TGCGCCAGCAGCTACCCAGGGGGTGCCTACACTGAAGCTTTCTTT. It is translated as CASSYPGGAYTEAFF.

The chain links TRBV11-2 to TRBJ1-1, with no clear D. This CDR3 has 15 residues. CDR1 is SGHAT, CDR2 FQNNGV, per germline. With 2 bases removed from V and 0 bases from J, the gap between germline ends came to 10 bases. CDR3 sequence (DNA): TGTGCCAGCAGCTTACGCGAGACACTGAACACTGAAGCTTTCTTT. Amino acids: CASSLRETLNTEAFF.

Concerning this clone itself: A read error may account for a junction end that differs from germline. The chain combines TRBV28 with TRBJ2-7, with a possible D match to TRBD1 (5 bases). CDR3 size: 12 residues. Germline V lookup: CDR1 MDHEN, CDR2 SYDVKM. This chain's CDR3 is CASSLFRERPFF. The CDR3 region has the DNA TGTGCCAGCAGTTTATTCAGGGAACGGCCATTCTTC.

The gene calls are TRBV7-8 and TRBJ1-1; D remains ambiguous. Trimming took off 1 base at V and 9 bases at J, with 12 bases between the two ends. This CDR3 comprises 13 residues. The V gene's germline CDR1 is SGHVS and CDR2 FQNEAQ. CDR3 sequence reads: CASSLVAEGKAFF. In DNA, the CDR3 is TGTGCCAGCAGCTTAGTCGCGGAGGGTAAAGCTTTCTTT. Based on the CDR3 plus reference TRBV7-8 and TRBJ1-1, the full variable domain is GAGVSQSPRYKVAKRGQDVALRCDPISGHVSLFWYQQALGQGPEFLTYFQNEAQLDKSGLPSDRFFAERPEGSVSTLKIQRTQQEDSAVYLCASSLVAEGKAFFGQGTRLTVV.

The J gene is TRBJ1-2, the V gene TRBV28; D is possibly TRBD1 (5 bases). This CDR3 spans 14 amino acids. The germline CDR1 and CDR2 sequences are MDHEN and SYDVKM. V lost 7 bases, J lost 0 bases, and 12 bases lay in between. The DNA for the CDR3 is TGTGCCAGCACATCCTCAGGGCCTAACTATGGCTACACCTTC. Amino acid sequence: CASTSSGPNYGYTF.

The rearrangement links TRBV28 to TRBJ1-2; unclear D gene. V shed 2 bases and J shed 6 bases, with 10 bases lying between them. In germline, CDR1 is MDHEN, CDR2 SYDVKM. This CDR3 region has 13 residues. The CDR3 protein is CASSLRKSDGYTF. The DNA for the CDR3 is TGTGCCAGCAGTTTAAGAAAGTCGGATGGCTACACCTTC.

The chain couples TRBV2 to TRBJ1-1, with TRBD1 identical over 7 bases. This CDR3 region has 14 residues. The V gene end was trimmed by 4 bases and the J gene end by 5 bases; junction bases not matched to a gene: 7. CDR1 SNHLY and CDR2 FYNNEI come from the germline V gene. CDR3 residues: CASSVGQGVTEAFF. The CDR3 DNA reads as TGTGCCAGCAGTGTAGGGCAGGGGGTGACTGAAGCTTTCTTT.

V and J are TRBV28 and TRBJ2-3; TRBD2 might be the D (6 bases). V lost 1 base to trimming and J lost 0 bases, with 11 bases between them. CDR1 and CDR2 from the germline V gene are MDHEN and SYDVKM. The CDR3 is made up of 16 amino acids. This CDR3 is CASSLLNGGSTDTQYF. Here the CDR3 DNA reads TGTGCCAGCAGTTTATTAAACGGGGGTAGCACAGATACGCAGTATTTT.

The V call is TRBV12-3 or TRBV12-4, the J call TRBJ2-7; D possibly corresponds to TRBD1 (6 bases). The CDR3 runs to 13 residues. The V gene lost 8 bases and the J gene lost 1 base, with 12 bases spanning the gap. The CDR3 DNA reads TGTGCCAGCGGAAAGGGGGTTTCCTACGAGCAGTACTTC. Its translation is CASGKGVSYEQYF.

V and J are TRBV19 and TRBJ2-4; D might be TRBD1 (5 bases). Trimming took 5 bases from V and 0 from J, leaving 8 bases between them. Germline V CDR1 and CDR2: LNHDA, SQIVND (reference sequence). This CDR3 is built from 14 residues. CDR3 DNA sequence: TGTGCCAGTAGTCCGACAGTAGCCAAAAACATTCAGTACTTC. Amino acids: CASSPTVAKNIQYF. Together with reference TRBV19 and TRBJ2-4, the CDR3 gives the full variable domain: DGGITQSPKYLFRKEGQNVTLSCEQNLNHDAMYWYRQDPGQGLRLIYYSQIVNDFQKGDIAEGYSVSREKKESFPLTVTSAQKNPTAFYLCASSPTVAKNIQYFGAGTRLSVL.

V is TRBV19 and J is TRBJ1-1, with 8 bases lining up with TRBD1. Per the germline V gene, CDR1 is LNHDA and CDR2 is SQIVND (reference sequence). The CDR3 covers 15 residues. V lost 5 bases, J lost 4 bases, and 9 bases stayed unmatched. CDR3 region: CASSAGLRGPTEAFF. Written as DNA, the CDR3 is TGTGCCAGTAGTGCTGGTCTCAGGGGGCCCACTGAAGCTTTCTTT.

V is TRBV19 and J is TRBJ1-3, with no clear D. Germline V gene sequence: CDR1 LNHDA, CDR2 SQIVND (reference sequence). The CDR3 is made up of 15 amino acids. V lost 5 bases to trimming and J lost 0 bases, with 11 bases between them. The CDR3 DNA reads TGTGCCAGTAGTCTGGACTCTCTCTCTGGAAACACCATATATTTT. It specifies CASSLDSLSGNTIYF.

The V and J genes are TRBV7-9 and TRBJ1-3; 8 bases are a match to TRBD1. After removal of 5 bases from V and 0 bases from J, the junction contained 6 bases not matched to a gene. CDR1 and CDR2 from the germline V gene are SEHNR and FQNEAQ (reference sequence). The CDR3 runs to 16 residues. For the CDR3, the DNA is TGTGCCAGCAGCCGACAGGGGAAGAGCTCTGGAAACACCATATATTTT. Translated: CASSRQGKSSGNTIYF. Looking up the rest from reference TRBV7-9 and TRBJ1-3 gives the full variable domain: DTGVSQNPRHKITKRGQNVTFRCDPISEHNRLYWYRQTLGQGPEFLTYFQNEAQLEKSRLLSDRFSAERPKGSFSTLEIQRTEQGDSAMYLCASSRQGKSSGNTIYFGEGSWLTVV.

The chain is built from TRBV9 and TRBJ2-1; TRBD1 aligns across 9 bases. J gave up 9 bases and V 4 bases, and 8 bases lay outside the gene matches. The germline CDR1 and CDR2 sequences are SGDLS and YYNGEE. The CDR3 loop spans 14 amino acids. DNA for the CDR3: TGTGCCAGCAGCACCCTACAGGGGGCGGGTGAGCAGTTCTTC. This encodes CASSTLQGAGEQFF.

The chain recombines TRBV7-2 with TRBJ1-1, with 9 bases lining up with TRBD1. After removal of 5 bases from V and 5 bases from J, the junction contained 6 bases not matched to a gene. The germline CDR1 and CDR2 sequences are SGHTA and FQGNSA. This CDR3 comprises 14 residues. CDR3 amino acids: CASSTGQGRTEAFF. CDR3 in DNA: TGTGCCAGCAGCACGGGACAGGGTAGGACTGAAGCTTTCTTT. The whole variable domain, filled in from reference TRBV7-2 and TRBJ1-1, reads GAGVSQSPSNKVTEKGKDVELRCDPISGHTALYWYRQSLGQGLEFLIYFQGNSAPDKSGLPSDRFSAERTGGSVSTLTIQRTQQEDSAVYLCASSTGQGRTEAFFGQGTRLTVV.

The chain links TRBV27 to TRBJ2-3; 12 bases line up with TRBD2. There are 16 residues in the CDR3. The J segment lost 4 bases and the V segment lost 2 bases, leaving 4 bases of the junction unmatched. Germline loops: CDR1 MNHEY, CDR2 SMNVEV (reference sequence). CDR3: CASSLRTSGAPDTQYF. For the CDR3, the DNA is TGTGCCAGCAGTTTACGGACTAGCGGGGCACCAGATACGCAGTATTTT.

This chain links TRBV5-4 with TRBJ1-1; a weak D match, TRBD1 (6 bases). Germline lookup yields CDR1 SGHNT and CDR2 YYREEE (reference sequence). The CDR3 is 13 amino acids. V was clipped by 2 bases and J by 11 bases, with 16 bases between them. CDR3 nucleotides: TGTGCCAGCAGCTTATCCGACAGGCGAGCGGCTTTCTTT. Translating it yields CASSLSDRRAAFF.

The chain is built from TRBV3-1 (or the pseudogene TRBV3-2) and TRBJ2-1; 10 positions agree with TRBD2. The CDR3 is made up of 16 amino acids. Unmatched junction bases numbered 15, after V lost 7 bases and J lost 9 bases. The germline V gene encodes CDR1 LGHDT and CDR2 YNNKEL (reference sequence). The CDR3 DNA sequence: TGTGCCAGCACCTTATGGGGCCTAGCGGGAGCCAGTGAGCAGTTCTTC. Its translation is CASTLWGLAGASEQFF.

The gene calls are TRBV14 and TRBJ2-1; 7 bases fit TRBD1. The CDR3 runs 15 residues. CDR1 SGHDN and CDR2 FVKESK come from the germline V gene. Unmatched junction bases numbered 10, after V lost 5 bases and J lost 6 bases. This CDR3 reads CASSFGTDYFNEQFF. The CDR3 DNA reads TGTGCCAGCAGCTTCGGGACAGACTATTTCAATGAGCAGTTCTTC.

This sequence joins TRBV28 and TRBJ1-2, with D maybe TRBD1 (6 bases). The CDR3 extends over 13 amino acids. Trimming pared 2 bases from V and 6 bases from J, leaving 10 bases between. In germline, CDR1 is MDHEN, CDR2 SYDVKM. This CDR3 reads CASSLPNRDGYTF. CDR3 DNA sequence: TGTGCCAGCAGTTTACCCAACAGGGATGGCTACACCTTC.

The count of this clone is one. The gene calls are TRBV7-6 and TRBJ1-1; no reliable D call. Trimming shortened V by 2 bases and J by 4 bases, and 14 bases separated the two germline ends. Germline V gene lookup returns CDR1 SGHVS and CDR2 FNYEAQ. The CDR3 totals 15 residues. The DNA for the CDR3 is TGTGCCAGCAGCTTATTAGTCGAAGGGAGCACTGAAGCTTTCTTT. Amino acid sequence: CASSLLVEGSTEAFF.

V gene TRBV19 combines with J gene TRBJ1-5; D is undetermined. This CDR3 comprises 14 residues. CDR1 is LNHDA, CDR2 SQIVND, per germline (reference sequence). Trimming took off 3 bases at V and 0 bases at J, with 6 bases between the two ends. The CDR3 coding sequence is TGTGCCAGTAGTATGGAGTTTAGCAATCAGCCCCAGCATTTT. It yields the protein CASSMEFSNQPQHF.

CDR3 loop: CATSEWSNEQFF. The CDR3 DNA reads as TGTGCCACCAGTGAATGGAGTAATGAGCAGTTCTTC. The chain uses TRBV24-1 and TRBJ2-1; no clear D. Germline V gene lookup returns CDR1 KGHDR and CDR2 SFDVKD. V dropped 4 bases and J dropped 7 bases, with 7 bases sitting between them. The CDR3 spans 12 residues.

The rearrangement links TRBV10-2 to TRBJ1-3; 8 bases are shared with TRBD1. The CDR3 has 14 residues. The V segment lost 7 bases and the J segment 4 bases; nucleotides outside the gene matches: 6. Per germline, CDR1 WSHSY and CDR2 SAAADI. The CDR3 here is CASKQGGSGNTIYF. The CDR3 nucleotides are TGCGCCAGCAAACAGGGGGGGTCGGGAAACACCATATATTTT.